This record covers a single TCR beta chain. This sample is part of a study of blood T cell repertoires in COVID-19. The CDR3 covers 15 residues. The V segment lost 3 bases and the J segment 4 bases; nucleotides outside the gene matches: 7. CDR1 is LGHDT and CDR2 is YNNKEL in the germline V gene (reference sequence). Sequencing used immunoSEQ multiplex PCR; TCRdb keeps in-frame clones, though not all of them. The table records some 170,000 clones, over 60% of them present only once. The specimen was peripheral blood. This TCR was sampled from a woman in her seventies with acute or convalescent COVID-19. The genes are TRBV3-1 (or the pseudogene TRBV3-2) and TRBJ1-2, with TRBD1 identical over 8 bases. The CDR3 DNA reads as TGTGCCAGCAGCCAGGGACAGGCGGTGGGCTATGGCTACACCTTC. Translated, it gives CASSQGQAVGYGYTF.